This entry lists 19 T cell receptor beta chains sequenced from one sample in a study of shared clonotypes between healthy human individuals. It was CD45RO-negative cells, positively selected for CCR7, that made up naive CD8 cells, with terminally differentiated effector memory CD45RA+ cells excluded. This table comes from immunoSEQ multiplex PCR, and its TCRdb copy is limited to in-frame clones, with some not included. The data show approximately 2,200,000 clones, with 85% to 95% seen just once and 1.7% held by the top ten. Sequencing was performed on naive CD8+ T cells from PBMCs. The receptors were sampled from a man aged 18 to 30 in good health. Some clones in this sample may be carry-over from other donors' samples.

The chain uses TRBV15 and TRBJ2-7; 8 nucleotides line up with TRBD1. V trimming: 3 bases; J trimming: 2 bases; junction bases outside the gene matches: 3. Looked up from germline, CDR1 is LNHNV and CDR2 is YYDKDF (reference sequence). The CDR3 extends over 14 amino acids. CDR3 sequence reads: CATSRGDRTYEQYF. The CDR3 DNA is TGTGCCACCAGCAGGGGGGACAGGACCTACGAGCAGTACTTC.

The chain is built from TRBV27 and TRBJ2-7; no clear D. The germline V gene has CDR1 MNHEY and CDR2 SMNVEV (reference sequence). V dropped 5 bases and J dropped 0 bases, with 8 bases sitting between them. The CDR3 has 13 amino acids. CDR3 DNA: TGTGCCAGCAGTCCCCGCCTCTCCTACGAGCAGTACTTC. This gives the protein CASSPRLSYEQYF.

This chain uses TRBV19 with TRBJ1-5, with D possibly being TRBD1 (6 bases). Germline V gene data show CDR1 as LNHDA and CDR2 as SQIVND (reference sequence). Trimming removed 3 bases at V and 2 bases at J, with 11 bases between. This CDR3 spans 15 amino acids. CDR3 loop: CASSISRTGNQPQHF. For the CDR3, the DNA is TGTGCCAGTAGTATTTCTCGGACAGGCAATCAGCCCCAGCATTTT.

The chain combines TRBV11-2 with TRBJ2-3; 8 bases match TRBD1. CDR1 is SGHAT, CDR2 FQNNGV, per germline. Trimming at V came to 5 bases and at J to 4 bases, leaving 5 bases not matched to a gene. The CDR3 loop spans 14 amino acids. The DNA of the CDR3 is TGTGCCAGCAGCGTGATACAGGGGGCAGATACGCAGTATTTT. Encoded protein: CASSVIQGADTQYF.

The chain links TRBV2 to TRBJ2-5, with D perhaps matching TRBD1 (5 bases). The CDR3 loop spans 16 amino acids. Germline assignment: CDR1 SNHLY and CDR2 FYNNEI. The V end was cut by 8 bases, the J end by 5 bases, with 24 bases between. The CDR3 here is CASGPRRGLSWETQYF. The CDR3, as DNA: TGTGCCAGCGGCCCACGAAGGGGTTTATCTTGGGAGACCCAGTACTTC.

V and J are TRBV28 and TRBJ2-5, with TRBD2 matching 9 bases. Losses at the gene ends were 2 bases for V and 1 base for J; bases not matched to a gene: 2. The CDR3 consists of 15 residues. Germline V lookup: CDR1 MDHEN, CDR2 SYDVKM. The CDR3 DNA follows: TGTGCCAGCAGTTTACCGACTAGCGGCCAAGAGACCCAGTACTTC. Its translation is CASSLPTSGQETQYF.

DNA for the CDR3: TGTGCCACCAGCACCCAGCGGGAGCGAGCAGATACGCAGTATTTT. Its protein is CATSTQRERADTQYF. The chain combines TRBV15 with TRBJ2-3; 8 nucleotides agree with TRBD2. The CDR3 has 15 amino acids. CDR1 LNHNV and CDR2 YYDKDF come from the germline V gene (reference sequence). With 4 bases clipped from V and 4 bases from J, the junction kept 7 bases outside the gene matches.

This rearrangement joins TRBV19 to TRBJ1-5; 8 bases agree with TRBD1. J gave up 7 bases and V 0 bases, and 5 bases lay outside the gene matches. The CDR3 spans 15 residues. Germline V CDR1 and CDR2: LNHDA, SQIVND (reference sequence). The CDR3 DNA is TGTGCCAGTAGTATAGACAGGGGGCCACTACAGCCCCAGCATTTT. It specifies CASSIDRGPLQPQHF.

The chain has TRBV27 and TRBJ2-1; D is undetermined. V was trimmed by 5 bases and J by 0 bases, leaving 11 bases between them. The V gene's germline CDR1 is MNHEY and CDR2 SMNVEV (reference sequence). The CDR3 is made up of 15 amino acids. The CDR3 here is CASSPTKSSYNEQFF. In nucleotides, the CDR3 is TGTGCCAGCAGTCCAACAAAGAGCTCCTACAATGAGCAGTTCTTC.

The chain joins TRBV6-5 to TRBJ1-2; maybe TRBD1 (5 bases). V dropped 6 bases and J dropped 8 bases, with 13 bases sitting between them. The CDR3 totals 12 residues. CDR1 is MNHEY and CDR2 is SVGAGI in the germline V gene. CDR3 protein: CASRLSEGGYTF. In DNA form, the CDR3 reads TGTGCCAGCAGACTCTCTGAGGGGGGCTACACCTTC.

The rearrangement links TRBV4-1 to TRBJ2-7; D ambiguous. CDR1 is MGHRA, CDR2 YSYEKL, per germline. V was pared by 0 bases and J by 0 bases, with 6 bases between. The CDR3 runs 14 residues. CDR3 DNA sequence: TGCGCCAGCAGCCAAGATGACCTCTCCTACGAGCAGTACTTC. Its translation is CASSQDDLSYEQYF.

This clone was observed a single time. This rearrangement joins TRBV11-2 to TRBJ2-2; D possibly corresponds to TRBD2 (6 bases). This CDR3 is built from 18 residues. V lost 1 base, J lost 5 bases, and 20 bases lay in between. Germline lookup yields CDR1 SGHAT and CDR2 FQNNGV. CDR3 region: CASSLGQGGYFGTGELFF. In DNA form, the CDR3 reads TGTGCCAGCAGCTTAGGGCAGGGAGGTTACTTCGGTACCGGGGAGCTGTTTTTT.

The V and J genes are TRBV2 and TRBJ2-7; D possibly matches TRBD1 or TRBD2 (5 bases each). This CDR3 contains 16 residues. The germline V gene encodes CDR1 SNHLY and CDR2 FYNNEI. V shed 4 bases and J shed 1 base, with 17 bases lying between them. In DNA, the CDR3 is TGTGCCAGCAGTGGTCTACCGGGGCTCGGATCCTACGAGCAGTACTTC. Its protein product is CASSGLPGLGSYEQYF.

The rearrangement joins TRBV19 to TRBJ2-7; 7 nucleotides agree with TRBD1. The CDR3 runs 15 residues. The germline CDR1 and CDR2 sequences are LNHDA and SQIVND (reference sequence). J gave up 0 bases and V 3 bases, and 5 bases lay outside the gene matches. Here the CDR3 reads CASSMEDRTSYEQYF. Written as DNA, the CDR3 is TGTGCCAGTAGTATGGAGGACAGGACCTCCTACGAGCAGTACTTC.

V gene TRBV19 combines with J gene TRBJ2-3, with 13 bases lining up with TRBD2. Germline trimming cut 6 bases from V and 0 bases from J; bases unmatched to any gene: 9. The CDR3 extends over 18 amino acids. Germline V CDR1 and CDR2: LNHDA, SQIVND (reference sequence). The DNA of the CDR3 is TGTGCCAGTAGATCGGGACTAGCGGGGCCCTTTAGCACAGATACGCAGTATTTT. Translation gives CASRSGLAGPFSTDTQYF.

The J gene is TRBJ2-1, the V gene TRBV27; the D gene is possibly TRBD2 (5 bases). The germline V and J ends were trimmed by 6 bases and 9 bases, with 15 bases remaining between them. Germline values: CDR1 MNHEY, CDR2 SMNVEV (reference sequence). CDR3 size: 13 residues. CDR3 sequence reads: CASSFALVGEQFF. CDR3 DNA: TGTGCCAGCAGCTTTGCACTAGTTGGTGAGCAGTTCTTC.

The rearrangement links TRBV29-1 to TRBJ1-2; a weak D match, TRBD1 (5 bases). There are 14 residues in the CDR3. Per germline, CDR1 SQVTM and CDR2 ANQGSEA. Trimming removed 7 bases from V and 8 bases from J, with 23 bases in between. CDR3 protein: CSAENLGVGRGYTF. CDR3 coding DNA: TGCAGCGCAGAGAACCTGGGGGTCGGTAGGGGCTACACCTTC.

The chain joins TRBV7-8 to TRBJ2-7; weak D call: TRBD1 (6 bases). Trimming took off 1 base at V and 5 bases at J, with 12 bases between the two ends. Germline V CDR1 and CDR2: SGHVS, FQNEAQ. The length of the CDR3 is 14 residues. Here the CDR3 DNA reads TGTGCCAGCAGCTTAGAGGGAGAGGGGGACGAGCAGTACTTC. It is translated as CASSLEGEGDEQYF.

The rearrangement joins TRBV15 to TRBJ1-2, with TRBD1 matching over 7 bases. Germline lookup yields CDR1 LNHNV and CDR2 YYDKDF (reference sequence). The junction had 14 bases not matched to a gene; V was cut back by 0 bases and J by 1 base. CDR3 length equals 19 residues. Here the CDR3 DNA reads TGTGCCACCAGCAGAGATGGTGGTGCGGGGACAGAACTTAACTATGGCTACACCTTC. It encodes CATSRDGGAGTELNYGYTF.